The subject of this entry is one T cell receptor (beta chain). Its target is unknown. These data come from a study of cytomegalovirus exposure and HLA in healthy donors. 13 Jbeta primers and 60 Vbeta primers were used for the PCR. TCRdb's copy holds only in-frame clones and misses some; the assay was immunoSEQ multiplex PCR. The data hold about 150,000 clones, with 65% to 80% observed a single time. Findings of the study overall: The only immune exposure information that was available was CMV serostatus.

The TCR sequence derives from a woman aged 40-49 years in good health and CMV-seronegative. The sample consisted of PBMCs.

The CDR3 loop reads CASMVDGADTQYF. DNA for the CDR3: TGCGCCAGCATGGTGGATGGAGCAGATACGCAGTATTTT. The chain is built from TRBV10-1 and TRBJ2-3; D unresolved. The germline V gene has CDR1 WNHNN and CDR2 SYGVQD (reference sequence). The CDR3 loop spans 13 amino acids. Trimming removed 7 bases from V and 4 bases from J, with 12 bases in between.